Listed below are T cell receptor beta chains from one sample, sequenced in a study of cytomegalovirus exposure and HLA in healthy donors. The table came from immunoSEQ multiplex PCR; TCRdb's copy has only in-frame clones and leaves some out. The top ten hold more than 0.8% of the sample, which has roughly 350,000 clones, about nine tenths seen once. The sequenced sample was PBMCs. The receptor set was obtained from a woman between 18 and 30 years old in good health and CMV-seronegative. CDR3s include the opening cysteine and the closing phenylalanine or tryptophan. The order of the fields is clone size, V gene, J gene, D gene, CDR3 protein, CDR3 DNA. The D gene is left open where the match is weak. Size values are once, few and many counts, or a class for expanded clones, and some rows have none.

>.|TRBV2|TRBJ1-1|TRBD1
CASSPGQGRTEAFF
TGTGCCAGCAGTCCGGGACAGGGTAGGACTGAAGCTTTCTTT
>.|TRBV5-6|TRBJ2-1|TRBD1
CASSPLDRGRVDEQFF
TGTGCCAGCAGCCCGCTGGACAGGGGGCGCGTCGATGAGCAGTTCTTC
>few|TRBV7-7|TRBJ2-5|.
CASSGEGTPRNEYF
TGTGCTAGCAGCGGGGAAGGGACACCCCGAAATGAATACTTC
>.|TRBV4-1|TRBJ2-7|TRBD1
CASSHPGQGVYEQYF
TGCGCCAGCAGCCATCCGGGACAGGGGGTCTACGAGCAGTACTTC
>.|TRBV6-5|TRBJ1-2|.
CASSSGTNDFRVGYTF
TGTGCCAGCAGTTCCGGGACAAATGATTTTCGGGTTGGCTACACCTTC
>.|TRBV2|TRBJ2-5|TRBD1
CASYGDRDRPLEAQYF
TGTGCGAGCTACGGGGACCGGGACAGGCCCCTAGAGGCCCAGTACTTC
>.|TRBV10-3|TRBJ2-7|TRBD2
CAISEAGGSYEQYF
TGTGCCATCAGTGAGGCGGGAGGGTCATACGAGCAGTACTTC
>.|TRBV28|TRBJ2-5|TRBD1
CASSSPGQTTQETQYF
TGTGCCAGCAGTTCGCCGGGACAGACCACCCAAGAGACCCAGTACTTC
>.|TRBV5-5|TRBJ2-7|.
CASSLEQLYEQYF
TGTGCCAGCAGCTTGGAACAGCTATACGAGCAGTACTTC
>.|TRBV29-1|TRBJ2-1|.
CSPILSSSYNEQFF
TGCAGCCCGATTTTGTCTAGCTCCTACAATGAGCAGTTCTTC
>.|TRBV27|TRBJ2-7|TRBD1
CASSPGTGHYEQYF
TGTGCCAGCAGTCCCGGGACAGGTCACTACGAGCAGTACTTC
>.|TRBV5-1|TRBJ2-2|TRBD1
CASSGQASATGELFF
TGCGCCAGCAGTGGACAGGCAAGTGCGACCGGGGAGCTGTTTTTT
>.|TRBV5-1|TRBJ1-1|TRBD1
CASTGTGGTEAFF
TGCGCCAGTACCGGGACAGGGGGCACTGAAGCTTTCTTT
>few|TRBV28|TRBJ1-2|TRBD1
CASSSQDRGDGYTF
TGTGCCAGCAGTTCCCAGGACAGGGGGGACGGCTACACCTTC
>.|TRBV7-9|TRBJ2-7|TRBD1
CASSSDRSSYEQYF
TGTGCCAGCAGCTCGGACAGGTCTTCCTACGAGCAGTACTTC
>.|TRBV18|TRBJ1-1|.
CASSPQDLDTEAFF
TGTGCCAGCTCACCACAGGATCTAGACACTGAAGCTTTCTTT